This is a list of T cell receptor beta chains from one sample in a study of blood T cell repertoires in COVID-19. Assay used: immunoSEQ multiplex PCR; TCRdb lists only in-frame clones, some missing. The sample lists 110,000 to 150,000 clones; 85% to 90% were seen once. The sequencing input was peripheral blood. The receptors were gathered from a woman aged 80 or over with acute or convalescent COVID-19. The CDR3 runs from the conserved cysteine through the conserved F or W. D genes are given only for firm matches.

len: 17
d_gene: TRBD1
v_gene: TRBV10-1
j_gene: TRBJ2-3
CDR3nt: TGCGCCAGCAGCTACCACGCAGGGGGTGGTAGCACAGATACGCAGTATTTT
CDR3aa: CASSYHAGGGSTDTQYF

len: 15
d_gene: .
v_gene: TRBV4-3
j_gene: TRBJ1-1
CDR3nt: TGCGCCAGCAGCCAAGAATTGGTACTCAACACTGAAGCTTTCTTT
CDR3aa: CASSQELVLNTEAFF

len: 14
d_gene: TRBD2
v_gene: TRBV6-5
j_gene: TRBJ2-7
CDR3nt: TGTGCCAGCAGTAGCGGGGGGGCGTTAAGCGAGCAGTACTTC
CDR3aa: CASSSGGALSEQYF

len: 14
d_gene: TRBD1
v_gene: TRBV5-1
j_gene: TRBJ1-2
CDR3nt: TGCGCCAGCAGCGGACAGGGGGCTGACTATGGCTACACCTTC
CDR3aa: CASSGQGADYGYTF

len: 15
d_gene: .
v_gene: TRBV29-1
j_gene: TRBJ2-7
CDR3nt: TGCAGAGATCCGACAGCCCTCCCCTCCTCCTACGAGCAGTACTTC
CDR3aa: CRDPTALPSSYEQYF

len: 16
d_gene: TRBD1
v_gene: TRBV28
j_gene: TRBJ2-2
CDR3nt: TGTGCCAGCATGACAGGGGGCAATAGGAACACCGGGGAGCTGTTTTTT
CDR3aa: CASMTGGNRNTGELFF

len: 13
d_gene: .
v_gene: TRBV18
j_gene: TRBJ1-1
CDR3nt: TGTGCCAGCTCATCGGCAGGGGACACTGAAGCTTTCTTT
CDR3aa: CASSSAGDTEAFF

len: 15
d_gene: .
v_gene: TRBV4-3
j_gene: TRBJ1-2
CDR3nt: TGCGCCAGCAGCCAAGAGTGGCAGGGGTCCTATGGCTACACCTTC
CDR3aa: CASSQEWQGSYGYTF

len: 14
d_gene: TRBD1
v_gene: TRBV9
j_gene: TRBJ2-7
CDR3nt: TGTGCCAGCAGCGCCACAGGGGTGGGCTACGAGCAGTACTTC
CDR3aa: CASSATGVGYEQYF

len: 15
d_gene: TRBD1
v_gene: TRBV7-9
j_gene: TRBJ1-2
CDR3nt: TGTGCCAGCAGCTTAGACACAGGGGGCTTGTATGGCTACACCTTC
CDR3aa: CASSLDTGGLYGYTF

len: 13
d_gene: TRBD1
v_gene: TRBV7-9
j_gene: TRBJ1-1
CDR3nt: TGTGCCAGCAGCCGGGACAGGGGTGATGTAGCTTTCTTT
CDR3aa: CASSRDRGDVAFF

len: 12
d_gene: .
v_gene: TRBV29-1
j_gene: TRBJ1-1
CDR3nt: TGCAGCGTTTCTGCTGGGGGGATTGAAGCTTTCTTT
CDR3aa: CSVSAGGIEAFF

len: 14
d_gene: .
v_gene: TRBV6-5
j_gene: TRBJ1-6
CDR3nt: TGTGCCAGCAGTTACCGGGCCTATAATTCACCCCTCCACTTT
CDR3aa: CASSYRAYNSPLHF

len: 16
d_gene: TRBD2
v_gene: TRBV11-2
j_gene: TRBJ2-1
CDR3nt: TGTGCCAGCAGCCCATTTAGCGGGGTGAACCGCAATGAGCAGTTCTTC
CDR3aa: CASSPFSGVNRNEQFF

len: 15
d_gene: TRBD1
v_gene: TRBV2
j_gene: TRBJ1-5
CDR3nt: TGTGCCAGCAGTGCCAACAGGGGCAGCAATCAGCCCCAGCATTTT
CDR3aa: CASSANRGSNQPQHF

len: 13
d_gene: TRBD1
v_gene: TRBV10-3
j_gene: TRBJ2-7
CDR3nt: TGTGCCATCAGTCGGACAGGGGGACACGAGCAGTACTTC
CDR3aa: CAISRTGGHEQYF

len: 15
d_gene: .
v_gene: TRBV18
j_gene: TRBJ1-3
CDR3nt: TGTGCCAGCTCACCACAGGGGGTGGCTGGAAACACCATATATTTT
CDR3aa: CASSPQGVAGNTIYF